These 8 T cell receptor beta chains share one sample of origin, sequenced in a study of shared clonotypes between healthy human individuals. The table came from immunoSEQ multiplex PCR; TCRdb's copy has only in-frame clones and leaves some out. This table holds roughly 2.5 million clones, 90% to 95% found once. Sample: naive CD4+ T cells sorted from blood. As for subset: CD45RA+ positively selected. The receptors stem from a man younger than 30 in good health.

The CDR3 DNA reads TGTGCCAGCAGTTTATGGTCGGAGTCCTACAATGAGCAGTTCTTC. Residues: CASSLWSESYNEQFF. The V call is TRBV27, the J call TRBJ2-1; no firm D call. Looked up from germline, CDR1 is MNHEY and CDR2 is SMNVEV (reference sequence). V was cut by 1 base and J by 1 base, with 8 bases left in between. CDR3 length: 15 residues.

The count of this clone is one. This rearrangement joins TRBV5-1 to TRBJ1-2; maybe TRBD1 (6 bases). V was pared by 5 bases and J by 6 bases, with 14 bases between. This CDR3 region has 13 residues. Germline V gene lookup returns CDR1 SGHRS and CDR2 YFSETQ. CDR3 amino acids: CASSLKDSHGYTF. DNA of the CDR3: TGCGCCAGCAGTCTTAAGGACAGCCATGGCTACACCTTC.

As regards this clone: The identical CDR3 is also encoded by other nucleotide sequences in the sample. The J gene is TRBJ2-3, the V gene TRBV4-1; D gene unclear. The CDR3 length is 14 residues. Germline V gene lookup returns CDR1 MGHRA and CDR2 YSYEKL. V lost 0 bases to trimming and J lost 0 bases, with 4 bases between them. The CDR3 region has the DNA TGCGCCAGCAGCCAAGATCCTAGCACAGATACGCAGTATTTT. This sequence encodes CASSQDPSTDTQYF.

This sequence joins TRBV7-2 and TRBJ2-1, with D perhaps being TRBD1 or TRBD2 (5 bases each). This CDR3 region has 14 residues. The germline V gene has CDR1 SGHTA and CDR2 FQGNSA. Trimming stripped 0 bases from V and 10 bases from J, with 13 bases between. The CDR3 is CASSLARDRQEQFF. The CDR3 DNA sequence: TGTGCCAGCAGCTTAGCTAGGGACCGTCAAGAGCAGTTCTTC.

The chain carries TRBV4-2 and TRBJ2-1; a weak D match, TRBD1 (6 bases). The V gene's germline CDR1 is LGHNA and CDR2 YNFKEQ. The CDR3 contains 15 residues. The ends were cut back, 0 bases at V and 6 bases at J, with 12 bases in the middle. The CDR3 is CASSQEDRTVNEQFF. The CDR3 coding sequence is TGTGCCAGCAGCCAAGAAGATAGGACAGTCAATGAGCAGTTCTTC.

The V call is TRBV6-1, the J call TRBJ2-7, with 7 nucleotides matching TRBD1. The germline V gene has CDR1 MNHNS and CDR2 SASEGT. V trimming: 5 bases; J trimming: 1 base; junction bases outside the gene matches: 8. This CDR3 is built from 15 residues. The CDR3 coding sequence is TGTGCCAGCAGTACACAGGGGTTTGGGTCCTACGAGCAGTACTTC. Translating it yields CASSTQGFGSYEQYF.

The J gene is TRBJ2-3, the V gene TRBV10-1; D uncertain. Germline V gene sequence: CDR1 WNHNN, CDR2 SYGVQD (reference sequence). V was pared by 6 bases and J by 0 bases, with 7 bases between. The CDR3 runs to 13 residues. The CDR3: CASRKGSTDTQYF. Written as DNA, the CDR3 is TGCGCCAGCAGGAAGGGTAGCACAGATACGCAGTATTTT.

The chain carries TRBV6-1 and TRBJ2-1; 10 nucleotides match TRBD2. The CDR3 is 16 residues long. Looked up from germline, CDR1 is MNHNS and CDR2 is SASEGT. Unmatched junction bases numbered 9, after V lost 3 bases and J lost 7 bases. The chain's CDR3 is CASSEASGSLFNEQFF. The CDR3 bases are TGTGCCAGCAGTGAGGCTAGCGGGAGTTTGTTTAATGAGCAGTTCTTC.